This is a list of T cell receptor beta chains from one sample in a study of T cell responses to AZD1222 COVID-19 vaccine. Repertoires were generated with immunoSEQ multiplex PCR, while TCRdb's copy carries only in-frame clones and drops some. Among 180,000 or so clones, approximately 90% were seen once, and the ten largest hold around 2.6%. The sample in question was peripheral blood, obtained on day 0 of AZD1222 vaccination. These receptors all come from an adult in good health. Each CDR3 is given with its conserved first and last residue. A D gene is named only where the DNA matches it firmly. The size field is filled for only some rows; it gives once, few, many or a size class.

J	size	V	D	DNA	CDR3
TRBJ2-1	.	TRBV27	TRBD2	TGTGCCAGCAGTCCCAGGGTGGCTAGCGGGAGCAGAAATGAGCAGTTCTTC	CASSPRVASGSRNEQFF
TRBJ2-2	.	TRBV19	.	TGTGCCAGTAGTATAATCATTTACACCGGGGAGCTGTTTTTT	CASSIIIYTGELFF
TRBJ1-1	once	TRBV27	.	TGTGCCAGCAGTTTATCCCTGACAGGGAACACTGAAGCTTTCTTT	CASSLSLTGNTEAFF
TRBJ1-5	once	TRBV6-5	.	TGTGCCAGCAACGGACACCTCAATCAGCCCCAGCATTTT	CASNGHLNQPQHF
TRBJ2-7	.	TRBV5-1	.	TGCGCCAGCAGCCAGACAGACTACGAGCAGTACTTC	CASSQTDYEQYF
TRBJ1-1	.	TRBV30	.	TGTGCCTTGCCTCTCGGGAAGACTGAAGCTTTCTTT	CALPLGKTEAFF
TRBJ2-1	.	TRBV6-5	TRBD2	TGTGCCAGTCACTCTTTGCGGGAGGACAATGAGCAGTTCTTC	CASHSLREDNEQFF
TRBJ1-1	.	TRBV6-4	.	TGTGCCAGCAGTGACGTGGACAACACTGAAGCTTTCTTT	CASSDVDNTEAFF
TRBJ2-2	.	TRBV14	TRBD2	TGTGCCAGCAGACCCGGACTAGCCGGAGGGGCCGGGGAGCTGTTTTTT	CASRPGLAGGAGELFF
TRBJ2-5	.	TRBV28	.	TGTGCCAGCAGTGCCCGAAGGGGGCTGGGGGGCCAAGAGACCCAGTACTTC	CASSARRGLGGQETQYF
TRBJ2-7	.	TRBV14	TRBD1	TGTGCCAGCAGCTCCCGGGACAGGGAATACGAGCAGTACTTC	CASSSRDREYEQYF
TRBJ2-3	.	TRBV20-1	.	TGCAGTGCCGGACTCTCCGATACGCAGTATTTT	CSAGLSDTQYF
TRBJ2-5	.	TRBV3-1/TRBV3-2	.	TGTGCCAGCAGCCAAGACGGGGCCGGGGGGACCCAGTACTTC	CASSQDGAGGTQYF
TRBJ1-5	.	TRBV30	TRBD1	TGTGCCTGGAGTCTAAGAACGACAGGGGATAATAGGCATAGCAATCAGCCCCAGCATTTT	CAWSLRTTGDNRHSNQPQHF
TRBJ1-1	once	TRBV12-3/TRBV12-4	.	TGTGCCAGCAGTTTAGACAGAGACACTGAAGCTTTCTTT	CASSLDRDTEAFF
TRBJ2-1	once	TRBV9	.	TGTGCCAGCAGCGTAGTAGGGGACACCTACAATGAGCAGTTCTTC	CASSVVGDTYNEQFF
TRBJ2-7	once	TRBV12-5	TRBD2	TGTGCTAGTGGTTTGGCAGCGGGAGGGAGATACGAGCAGTACTTC	CASGLAAGGRYEQYF
TRBJ1-2	.	TRBV29-1	TRBD1	TGCAGCGTATCGGGACAGAGGGATGGCTACACCTTC	CSVSGQRDGYTF
TRBJ2-7	.	TRBV11-2	TRBD1	TGTGCCAGCAGCACCGGGACAGGGGTTTTCGAGCAGTACTTC	CASSTGTGVFEQYF
TRBJ1-2	.	TRBV29-1	TRBD1	TGCAGCGTTACACAGGGGGGGAACTATGGCTACACCTTC	CSVTQGGNYGYTF
TRBJ2-5	.	TRBV1	.	TGCACCAGCAGCCAAGGCCCGCGGGACAGGGGTCTTCAAGAGACCCAGTACTTC	CTSSQGPRDRGLQETQYF
TRBJ2-2	.	TRBV30	.	TGTGCCTGGCGAAGGGACACCGGGGAGCTGTTTTTT	CAWRRDTGELFF
TRBJ1-2	.	TRBV5-1	.	TGCGCCAGCAGCGGAGGGGACGGCCTTGTGGATGGCTACACCTTC	CASSGGDGLVDGYTF
TRBJ1-3	once	TRBV5-8	.	TGTGCCACCTCCCGACAGACGAACTCTGGAAACACCATATATTTT	CATSRQTNSGNTIYF
TRBJ2-3	.	TRBV5-1	TRBD2	TGCGCCAGCAGCTTGCAGGAGGTCGGGGGGACAGATACGCAGTATTTT	CASSLQEVGGTDTQYF
TRBJ2-5	.	TRBV14	TRBD1	TGTGCCAGCAGCCTACAGGGGAGAGTGGAGACCCAGTACTTC	CASSLQGRVETQYF
TRBJ1-5	.	TRBV7-8	.	TGTGCCAGCAGCTTTTCTCCGGGTAGCAATCAGCCCCAGCATTTT	CASSFSPGSNQPQHF
TRBJ2-2	.	TRBV19	TRBD2	TGTGCCAGTTCCGGGACTAGTGGGACCGGGGAGCTGTTTTTT	CASSGTSGTGELFF
TRBJ1-1	.	TRBV6-5	TRBD1	TGTGCCACGACAAGGCAGGGGGCGATGAACACTGAAGCTTTCTTT	CATTRQGAMNTEAFF
TRBJ2-5	.	TRBV2	TRBD2	TGTGCCAGCTGCCGTGGAGCGGGGGAGACCCAGTACTTC	CASCRGAGETQYF
TRBJ1-5	once	TRBV28	.	TGTGCCAGCAGTTTTAGAGGGGGAGGGAATCAGCCCCAGCATTTT	CASSFRGGGNQPQHF
TRBJ1-1	.	TRBV5-6	.	TGTGCCAGCAGCCTAATGAACACTGAAGCTTTCTTT	CASSLMNTEAFF
TRBJ1-1	.	TRBV12-5	.	TGTGCTAGTGGCCTGGCTCAGGCCAGGGCGGGCACTGAAGCTTTCTTT	CASGLAQARAGTEAFF
TRBJ1-5	.	TRBV5-3	TRBD1	TGTGCCGCCCCCAGGACAGGATACAATCAGCCCCAGCATTTT	CAAPRTGYNQPQHF
TRBJ2-7	.	TRBV6-5	TRBD1	TGTGCCAGCACTAAACGGGACAGCTACGAGCAGTACTTC	CASTKRDSYEQYF
TRBJ2-1	.	TRBV6-5	TRBD2	TGTGCCAGCCTTAGCGGGAGCTCCTACAATGAGCAGTTCTTC	CASLSGSSYNEQFF
TRBJ1-5	.	TRBV19	.	TGTGCCAGTACCCTAGACAGGAGTAGCAATCAGCCCCAGCATTTT	CASTLDRSSNQPQHF
TRBJ1-1	.	TRBV11-3	.	TGTGCCAGCAGCTTATTTAGGAACACTGAAGCTTTCTTT	CASSLFRNTEAFF
TRBJ1-4	.	TRBV25-1	.	TGTGCCAGCGGAACGGGAGGCAAACTGTTTTTT	CASGTGGKLFF
TRBJ2-1	.	TRBV5-6	TRBD2	TGTGCCAGCAGCGTCGGGACTAGCGGGAGGGGTGAGCAGTTCTTC	CASSVGTSGRGEQFF
TRBJ2-7	.	TRBV5-1	.	TGCGCCAGCAGCTTGGAGGCTGCCTACGAGCAGTACTTC	CASSLEAAYEQYF
TRBJ2-1	.	TRBV27	.	TGTGCCAGCAGTTTATTCGTCCTACGCTCCTACAATGAGCAGTTCTTC	CASSLFVLRSYNEQFF